This T cell receptor (beta chain) was observed in a study of identical twins. Whole-study results and caveats: It was possible that invariant MAIT and iNKT cells partly confounded the zero-insertion analyses.

With regard to this clonotype: Its antigen is as yet unknown.

TCRdb re-called the 5' RACE reads through MiXCR, storing one row per CDR3 protein. The table has roughly 720,000 distinct CDR3 sequences, 15% to 20% seen once; the top ten hold about 12%. Germline CDR1 is SGHVS and CDR2 is FQNEAQ. Between the trimmed V and J ends, which lost 1 base and 10 bases, there was a span of 19 bases. There are 15 residues in the CDR3. The same specimen was also included in a second study, on T cells expressing NK-cell markers. Turning to that study: Among the eight sequenced donors, seven tested HCMV-seropositive and one tested seronegative.

The clonotype originates from a young woman in good health. The chain employs TRBV7-8 and TRBJ2-5; TRBD2 might be the D (6 bases). Sequenced input: PBMCs. The CDR3 loop reads CASSLGADGRGIQYF. The DNA for the CDR3 is TGTGCCAGCAGCTTAGGGGCCGATGGGCGGGGTATCCAGTACTTC.